Sequencing of this TCR beta chain was carried out in a study of OX40 agonist ivuxolimab in advanced cancers. The repertoire was sequenced with immunoSEQ multiplex PCR; TCRdb's copy has only in-frame clones and lacks some. The sample records 45,000 to 60,000 clones, 79% being singletons. V was clipped by 2 bases and J by 3 bases; unmatched bases: 2. Germline V gene sequence: CDR1 MNHEY, CDR2 SMNVEV (reference sequence). This CDR3 spans 14 amino acids. Study-level findings and limits: The study found among the lowest clonal expansion in partial responders at 0.1-3.0 mg/kg.

On this clone itself: What it binds is not known.

This TCR was sampled from an adult with an advanced solid tumor such as melanoma, head and neck, liver or kidney cancer. The specimen was CD4+ or CD8+ T cells sorted from blood, collected in a trial of the OX40 agonist ivuxolimab. The chain carries TRBV27 and TRBJ1-1; 8 nucleotides line up with TRBD1. The CDR3 DNA sequence: TGTGCCAGCAGTTTACAGGGGGCGTACACTGAAGCTTTCTTT. Residues: CASSLQGAYTEAFF.